What follows describes a single TCR beta chain. Its antigen remains unidentified. Version v3.0 of the immunoSEQ assay ran at survey level. Measured with immunoSEQ multiplex PCR; TCRdb has only the in-frame clones, and not every one. This table has roughly 6,400 clones, about three quarters appearing once. This sample was taken from a study of long-term antiretroviral therapy in people with HIV. Study-wide findings and caveats: Dating from the mid-2000s to the late 2010s, the blood was possibly obtained under older ART regimens. The range of CDR3 lengths in HIV repertoires proved narrower than that found in controls.

Germline V lookup: CDR1 MGHDK, CDR2 SYGVNS. The V and J ends lost 0 bases and 0 bases respectively, with 11 bases between them. The CDR3 is made up of 16 amino acids. The TCR was taken from a man aged 35 to 55 with HIV. Source: unsorted PBMCs, taken 0.5 years before starting antiretroviral therapy. This chain uses TRBV25-1 with TRBJ1-1; a weak D match, TRBD1 (5 bases). CDR3 amino acids: CASSEYGKGMNTEAFF. CDR3 DNA: TGTGCCAGCAGTGAATACGGGAAGGGGATGAACACTGAAGCTTTCTTT.